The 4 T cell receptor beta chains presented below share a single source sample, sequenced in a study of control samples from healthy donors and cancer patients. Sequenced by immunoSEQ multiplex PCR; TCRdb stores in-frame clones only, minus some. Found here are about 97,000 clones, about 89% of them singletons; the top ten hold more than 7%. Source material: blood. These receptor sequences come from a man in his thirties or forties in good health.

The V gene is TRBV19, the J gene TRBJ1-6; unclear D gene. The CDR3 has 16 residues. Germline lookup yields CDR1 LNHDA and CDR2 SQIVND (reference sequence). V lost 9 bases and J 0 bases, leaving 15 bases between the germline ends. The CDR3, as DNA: TGTGCCAGCATTAACAGAGTTTCCTCCTATAATTCACCCCTCCACTTT. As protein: CASINRVSSYNSPLHF.

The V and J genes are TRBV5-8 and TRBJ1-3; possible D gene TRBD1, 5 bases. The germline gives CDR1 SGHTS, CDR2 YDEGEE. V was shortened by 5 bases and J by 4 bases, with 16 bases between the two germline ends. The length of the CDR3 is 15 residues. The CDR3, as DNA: TGTGCCAGCAGACCCGCCAGGGCAGTGGGAAACACCATATATTTT. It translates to CASRPARAVGNTIYF.

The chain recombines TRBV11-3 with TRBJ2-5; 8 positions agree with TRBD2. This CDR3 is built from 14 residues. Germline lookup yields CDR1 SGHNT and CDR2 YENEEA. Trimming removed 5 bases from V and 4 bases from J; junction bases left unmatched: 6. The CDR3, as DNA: TGTGCCAGCAGCCTAGCGGGTACGGGAGAGACCCAGTACTTC. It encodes CASSLAGTGETQYF.

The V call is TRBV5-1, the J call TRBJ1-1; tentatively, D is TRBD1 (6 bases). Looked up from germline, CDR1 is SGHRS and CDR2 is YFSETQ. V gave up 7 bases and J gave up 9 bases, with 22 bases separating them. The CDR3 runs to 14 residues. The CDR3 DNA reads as TGCGCCAGCGCGGAAACCGGGACACCAATCAAAGCTTTCTTT. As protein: CASAETGTPIKAFF.